Presented here are 28 T cell receptor beta chains from one specimen sequenced in a study of blood T cell repertoires in COVID-19. Using immunoSEQ multiplex PCR, the repertoire was profiled, and TCRdb retains in-frame clones only, with some absent. This sample has 250,000 or so clones, with around 90% found just once. Sequenced: PBMCs or T cells enriched from blood (not recorded which). Receptors were obtained from a man aged 25-40 years who had recovered from COVID-19.

The chain combines TRBV27 with TRBJ2-5; D perhaps matches TRBD2 (6 bases). The V end was cut by 3 bases, the J end by 5 bases, with 10 bases between. This CDR3 contains 13 residues. Germline CDR1 is MNHEY and CDR2 is SMNVEV (reference sequence). The CDR3 reads CASSFGGWETQYF. In DNA form, the CDR3 reads TGTGCCAGCAGTTTCGGAGGGTGGGAGACCCAGTACTTC.

The rearrangement uses TRBV18 and TRBJ1-6; TRBD1 matches 9 bases. Trimming removed 6 bases from V and 4 bases from J; junction bases left unmatched: 16. CDR1 is KGHSH and CDR2 is LQKENI in the germline V gene. The CDR3 runs 19 residues. The DNA for the CDR3 is TGTGCCAGCTCTCCGCCCCAGGCGGGACAGGGAAAATATAATTCACCCCTCCACTTT. This gives the protein CASSPPQAGQGKYNSPLHF.

V gene TRBV4-3 combines with J gene TRBJ1-2; 7 bases align to TRBD1. CDR3 length: 14 amino acids. V lost 4 bases and J lost 2; bases outside the gene matches: 4. Per germline, CDR1 LGHNA and CDR2 YSLEER. The CDR3 sequence: CASSPKTGNYGYTF. The CDR3 DNA sequence: TGCGCCAGCAGCCCCAAGACAGGGAACTATGGCTACACCTTC.

This chain joins TRBV6-5 and TRBJ1-2; 11 bases are a match to TRBD1. This CDR3 comprises 14 residues. V lost 6 bases, J lost 4 bases, and 4 bases stayed unmatched. Germline-derived CDR1 and CDR2 are MNHEY and SVGAGI. The CDR3 DNA sequence: TGTGCCAGCAGCGGACAGGGGGCGACCTATGGCTACACCTTC. As protein: CASSGQGATYGYTF.

The V call is TRBV24-1, the J call TRBJ1-1, with D perhaps TRBD1 (5 bases). The CDR3 runs 12 residues. Trimming shortened V by 4 bases and J by 8 bases, and 10 bases separated the two germline ends. Germline CDR1 KGHDR, CDR2 SFDVKD. The CDR3 sequence: CATSEGDREAFF. DNA of the CDR3: TGTGCCACCAGTGAAGGCGACAGAGAAGCTTTCTTT.

The CDR3 spells CASSPGRGSAWTDTQYF. The CDR3 region has the DNA TGTGCCAGCAGCCCAGGGAGGGGCTCGGCGTGGACAGATACGCAGTATTTT. This chain connects TRBV21-1 to TRBJ2-3; the tabulated D call, TRBD2, remains unverified against the DNA. TRBV21-1 is shown as a pseudogene. The CDR3 is 17 amino acids.

The V gene is TRBV28, the J gene TRBJ2-2; TRBD1 agrees at 10 bases. Germline assignment: CDR1 MDHEN and CDR2 SYDVKM. The CDR3 is 16 residues long. V shed 4 bases, J shed 5 bases, and the junction held 7 bases outside the gene matches. CDR3 protein: CASSSSGTGVTGELFF. The CDR3 DNA reads TGTGCCAGCAGTTCCTCCGGGACAGGGGTAACCGGGGAGCTGTTTTTT.

J is TRBJ2-7 and V is TRBV29-1, with a weak D call TRBD1 (6 bases). This CDR3 contains 14 residues. V gave up 0 bases and J gave up 5 bases, with 14 bases separating them. Germline CDR1 reads SQVTM; CDR2 reads ANQGSEA. CDR3 sequence reads: CSVEDPRGRDEQYF. For the CDR3, the DNA is TGCAGCGTTGAAGACCCCAGGGGAAGGGACGAGCAGTACTTC.

The genes are TRBV28 and TRBJ1-1; D not certain. Germline-derived CDR1 and CDR2 are MDHEN and SYDVKM. CDR3 length: 12 amino acids. Trimming took 6 bases from V and 0 from J, leaving 5 bases between them. This CDR3 is CASSRLNTEAFF. CDR3 DNA sequence: TGTGCCAGCAGCAGGCTGAACACTGAAGCTTTCTTT. The complete variable domain, with remaining parts taken from reference TRBV28 and TRBJ1-1, reads DVKVTQSSRYLVKRTGEKVFLECVQDMDHENMFWYRQDPGLGLRLIYFSYDVKMKEKGDIPEGYSVSREKKERFSLILESASTNQTSMYLCASSRLNTEAFFGQGTRLTVV.

The chain links TRBV11-2 to TRBJ2-1; TRBD2 matches 7 bases. The V gene's germline CDR1 is SGHAT and CDR2 FQNNGV. This CDR3 spans 14 amino acids. J was trimmed by 4 bases and V by 2 bases; bases with no gene match: 2. CDR3 loop: CASSLSGVYNEQFF. Written as DNA, the CDR3 is TGTGCCAGCAGCTTAAGCGGGGTTTACAATGAGCAGTTCTTC.

In this sample, this clone turned up once. The V gene is TRBV11-2, the J gene TRBJ2-2; 7 bases agree with TRBD1. The CDR3 covers 14 residues. With V trimmed by 4 bases and J by 4 bases, 3 bases remained unmatched. The germline CDR1 and CDR2 sequences are SGHAT and FQNNGV. The CDR3 DNA is TGTGCCAGCAGCTCCAACAGGGGCACCGGGGAGCTGTTTTTT. Translated, it gives CASSSNRGTGELFF.

The gene calls are TRBV7-9 and TRBJ2-5, with 7 positions matching TRBD2. This CDR3 comprises 16 residues. In germline, CDR1 is SEHNR, CDR2 FQNEAQ (reference sequence). The V gene end was trimmed by 0 bases and the J gene end by 9 bases; junction bases not matched to a gene: 13. The CDR3 coding sequence is TGTGCCAGCAGCTTAGCCGGGACTATACTTAAGAGTTCCCAGTACTTC. Translated: CASSLAGTILKSSQYF.

The gene calls are TRBV5-1 and TRBJ1-1, with D maybe TRBD1 (6 bases). There are 15 residues in the CDR3. Germline V gives CDR1 SGHRS, CDR2 YFSETQ. V shed 5 bases and J shed 4 bases, with 18 bases lying between them. CDR3 region: CASRDSTASGTEAFF. In DNA form, the CDR3 reads TGCGCCAGCAGGGACAGTACCGCGAGTGGCACTGAAGCTTTCTTT.

This sequence joins TRBV6-1 and TRBJ1-5; unclear D gene. The V gene's germline CDR1 is MNHNS and CDR2 SASEGT. Trimming left V 5 bases short and J 11 bases short, with 22 bases between. The CDR3 spans 15 residues. The CDR3 nucleotides are TGTGCCAGCAGTTCACCAGGTCAGATTCTCATGACCCAGCATTTT. Translation: CASSSPGQILMTQHF.

This chain links TRBV4-2 with TRBJ2-3, with 7 bases identical to TRBD1. The germline V gene has CDR1 LGHNA and CDR2 YNFKEQ. There are 14 residues in the CDR3. Losses at the gene ends were 6 bases for V and 4 bases for J; bases not matched to a gene: 7. The CDR3 loop reads CASSQGETPDTQYF. CDR3 DNA sequence: TGTGCCAGCAGTCAGGGGGAAACCCCAGATACGCAGTATTTT.

Concerning this clone itself: The same CDR3 is also encoded by other DNA sequences in this sample. The chain couples TRBV29-1 to TRBJ1-1, with D possibly TRBD1 on 6 matching bases. Deletions cut 4 bases from V and 7 bases from J, with 13 bases between. Per the germline V gene, CDR1 is SQVTM and CDR2 is ANQGSEA. The CDR3 consists of 12 residues. CDR3 loop: CSVGEQGGEAFF. As DNA, the CDR3 is TGCAGCGTTGGGGAACAAGGGGGTGAAGCTTTCTTT.

This chain uses TRBV14 with TRBJ2-4; 7 bases match TRBD2. Germline values: CDR1 SGHDN, CDR2 FVKESK. V trimming: 0 bases; J trimming: 6 bases; junction bases outside the gene matches: 8. The CDR3 spans 16 residues. CDR3 bases: TGTGCCAGCAGCCAAGATGGGGCGGGAGTCGGAAACATTCAGTACTTC. This sequence encodes CASSQDGAGVGNIQYF.

The chain is built from TRBV5-1 and TRBJ2-7, with TRBD1 as a possible D gene (6 bases). Deletions cut 4 bases from V and 5 bases from J, with 16 bases between. The CDR3 runs 14 residues. Germline assignment: CDR1 SGHRS and CDR2 YFSETQ. CDR3 residues: CASSISMGQHEQYF. CDR3 sequence (DNA): TGCGCCAGCAGCATATCAATGGGACAACACGAGCAGTACTTC. Looking up the rest from reference TRBV5-1 and TRBJ2-7 gives the full variable domain: KAGVTQTPRYLIKTRGQQVTLSCSPISGHRSVSWYQQTPGQGLQFLFEYFSETQRNKGNFPGRFSGRQFSNSRSEMNVSTLELGDSALYLCASSISMGQHEQYFGPGTRLTVT.

The rearrangement joins TRBV12-5 to TRBJ1-2, with 10 bases fitting TRBD1. This CDR3 comprises 14 residues. V shed 5 bases and J 4 bases; nucleotides not matched to a gene: 4. Germline V gene data show CDR1 as LGHNT and CDR2 as FRNRAP. The CDR3 loop is CASGIRTGGYGYTF. The CDR3 DNA reads as TGTGCTAGTGGTATCCGGACAGGGGGCTATGGCTACACCTTC. The whole variable domain, remainder taken from reference TRBV12-5 and TRBJ1-2, is DARVTQTPRHKVTEMGQEVTMRCQPILGHNTVFWYRQTMMQGLELLAYFRNRAPLDDSGMPKDRFSAEMPDATLATLKIQPSEPRDSAVYFCASGIRTGGYGYTFGSGTRLTVV.

With respect to this clone: Other nucleotide sequences in the sample specify the same CDR3. This chain connects TRBV7-9 to TRBJ1-2; a possible D gene is TRBD1 (6 bases). From germline, CDR1 is SEHNR and CDR2 FQNEAQ (reference sequence). The CDR3 covers 12 residues. Trimming cost V 4 bases and J 5 bases, with 8 bases left between them. CDR3 amino acids: CASSSQGYGYTF. Written as DNA, the CDR3 is TGTGCCAGCAGCTCTCAGGGGTATGGCTACACCTTC.

This clone was seen a handful of times. The rearrangement joins TRBV7-6 to TRBJ2-2, with 9 bases aligning to TRBD1. The CDR3 sequence is 17 residues long. The J segment lost 4 bases and the V segment lost 4 bases, leaving 10 bases of the junction unmatched. From germline, CDR1 is SGHVS and CDR2 FNYEAQ. The CDR3 sequence is CASSWRGQGESTGELFF. The CDR3 DNA reads TGTGCCAGCAGCTGGAGGGGACAGGGAGAAAGCACCGGGGAGCTGTTTTTT.

This clone was recorded only once. The chain uses TRBV2 and TRBJ2-2, with 7 bases identical to TRBD1. This CDR3 is 15 amino acids long. Germline values: CDR1 SNHLY, CDR2 FYNNEI. V trimming: 6 bases; J trimming: 7 bases; junction bases outside the gene matches: 11. CDR3 in DNA: TGTGCCAGCAGGGGCACAGGGGCTCTGGGCGGGGAGCTGTTTTTT. This encodes CASRGTGALGGELFF. Combining the CDR3 with reference TRBV2 and TRBJ2-2 gives the whole variable domain EPEVTQTPSHQVTQMGQEVILRCVPISNHLYFYWYRQILGQKVEFLVSFYNNEISEKSEIFDDQFSVERPDGSNFTLKIRSTKLEDSAMYFCASRGTGALGGELFFGEGSRLTVL.

This clone appeared once. In DNA, the CDR3 is TGTGCCAGCAGCACCCGGGACAGGGGTGAAGCTTTCTTT. Translated: CASSTRDRGEAFF. The V gene is TRBV5-8, the J gene TRBJ1-1; TRBD1 aligns across 10 bases. The CDR3 is 13 residues long. Trimming at V came to 4 bases and at J to 7 bases, leaving 4 bases not matched to a gene. Germline CDR1 SGHTS, CDR2 YDEGEE.

The chain links TRBV5-4 to TRBJ2-3; 12 nucleotides match TRBD2. The germline gives CDR1 SGHNT, CDR2 YYREEE (reference sequence). Losses at the gene ends were 5 bases for V and 4 bases for J; bases not matched to a gene: 11. The CDR3 is 17 residues long. CDR3 protein: CASSPRLAGVSADTQYF. The DNA for the CDR3 is TGTGCCAGCAGTCCCCGACTAGCGGGAGTTTCCGCAGATACGCAGTATTTT.

The chain employs TRBV6-5 and TRBJ2-3, with 7 nucleotides matching TRBD1. The CDR3 is made up of 15 amino acids. Germline lookup yields CDR1 MNHEY and CDR2 SVGAGI. After removal of 8 bases from V and 2 bases from J, the junction contained 10 bases not matched to a gene. The CDR3 coding sequence is TGTGCCAGCCTCCTTGGACAGGATTCCACAGATACGCAGTATTTT. Translating gives CASLLGQDSTDTQYF.

V usage is TRBV27 and J usage is TRBJ1-1, with 7 bases matching TRBD1. From germline, CDR1 is MNHEY and CDR2 SMNVEV (reference sequence). Losses at the gene ends were 6 bases for V and 1 base for J; bases not matched to a gene: 5. The CDR3 extends over 14 amino acids. The CDR3 loop is CASRTGTANTEAFF. The DNA of the CDR3 is TGTGCCAGCAGAACCGGGACAGCGAACACTGAAGCTTTCTTT.

The chain uses TRBV24-1 and TRBJ2-7, with D possibly TRBD1 on 5 matching bases. CDR3 length equals 14 residues. The germline V gene has CDR1 KGHDR and CDR2 SFDVKD. V shed 8 bases and J shed 5 bases, with 18 bases lying between them. The CDR3 spells CATNPRATSDEQYF. Here the CDR3 DNA reads TGTGCCACCAACCCCAGGGCTACAAGCGACGAGCAGTACTTC.

The V gene is TRBV6-5, the J gene TRBJ1-2; D is ambiguous. In germline, CDR1 is MNHEY, CDR2 SVGAGI. The CDR3 runs to 13 residues. The V end was cut by 5 bases, the J end by 3 bases, with 10 bases between. CDR3: CASSPGSHYGYTF. The CDR3 DNA is TGTGCCAGCAGTCCGGGGAGCCACTATGGCTACACCTTC.